Listed here are 5 T cell receptor beta chains from one sample, sequenced in a study of massively parallel sequencing of T cell beta chains. Using its own MiXCR run on the 5' RACE reads, TCRdb lists one record per CDR3 protein. The sample lists 4,000 to 4,500 distinct CDR3 sequences; 37% were seen once. Sequenced input: commercial RNA from peripheral blood pooled from many donors. The receptors originated from a pool of human donors in good health; the sample was commercial RNA pooled from many donors.

The chain is built from TRBV10-3 and TRBJ2-3; unclear D gene. This CDR3 spans 12 amino acids. Trimming stripped 8 bases from V and 6 bases from J, with 12 bases between. The germline V gene encodes CDR1 ENHRY and CDR2 SYGVKD. CDR3 sequence (DNA): TGTGCCATCGGGCTCCGCATTGATACGCAGTATTTT. This encodes CAIGLRIDTQYF.

V gene TRBV14 combines with J gene TRBJ2-1; D not resolved. V was cut by 0 bases and J by 11 bases, with 8 bases left in between. This CDR3 region has 12 residues. The germline CDR1 and CDR2 sequences are SGHDN and FVKESK. CDR3 DNA sequence: TGTGCCAGCAGCCAAGATAGGGTCAAGCAGTTCTTC. Translated: CASSQDRVKQFF.

V gene TRBV24-1 combines with J gene TRBJ2-2, with D perhaps matching TRBD2 (5 bases). CDR3 size: 15 residues. V gave up 2 bases and J gave up 5 bases, with 11 bases separating them. Germline assignment: CDR1 KGHDR and CDR2 SFDVKD. The CDR3 is CATSDSGRRTGELFF. CDR3 nucleotide sequence: TGTGCCACCAGTGATTCAGGACGGAGGACCGGGGAGCTGTTTTTT.

J is TRBJ2-7 and V is TRBV13; 11 bases agree with TRBD1. The V and J ends lost 5 bases and 6 bases, in that order; junction bases with no gene match: 6. Germline CDR1 and CDR2: PRHDT and FYEKMQ (reference sequence). This CDR3 is 14 amino acids long. This CDR3 is CASSADRGRLEQYF. DNA of the CDR3: TGTGCCAGCAGCGCGGACAGGGGGCGGCTCGAGCAGTACTTC.

The V call is TRBV11-1, the J call TRBJ2-7; D gene uncertain. CDR1 is SGHAT, CDR2 FQDESV, per germline (reference sequence). Trimming left V 2 bases short and J 3 bases short, with 5 bases between. The CDR3 is made up of 12 amino acids. The CDR3 DNA reads as TGTGCCAGCAGCTTATCCTACTACGAGCAGTACTTC. Translation: CASSLSYYEQYF.